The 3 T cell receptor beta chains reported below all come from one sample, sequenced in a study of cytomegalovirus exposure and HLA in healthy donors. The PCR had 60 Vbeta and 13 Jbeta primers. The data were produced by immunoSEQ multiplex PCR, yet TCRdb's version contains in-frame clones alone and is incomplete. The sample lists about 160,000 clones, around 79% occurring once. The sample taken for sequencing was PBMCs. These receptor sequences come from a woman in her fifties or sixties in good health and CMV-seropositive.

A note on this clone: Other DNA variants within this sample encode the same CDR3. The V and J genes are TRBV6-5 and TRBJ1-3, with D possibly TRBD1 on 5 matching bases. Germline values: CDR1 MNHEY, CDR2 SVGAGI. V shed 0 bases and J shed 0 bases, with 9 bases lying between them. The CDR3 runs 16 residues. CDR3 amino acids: CASSYSQAFSGNTIYF. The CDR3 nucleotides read TGTGCCAGCAGTTACTCACAGGCTTTCTCTGGAAACACCATATATTTT.

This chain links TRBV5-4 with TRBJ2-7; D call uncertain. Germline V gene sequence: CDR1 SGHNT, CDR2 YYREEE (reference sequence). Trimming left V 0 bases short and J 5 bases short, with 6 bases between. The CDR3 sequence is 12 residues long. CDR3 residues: CASSLDRDEQYF. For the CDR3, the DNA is TGTGCCAGCAGCTTGGACCGAGACGAGCAGTACTTC.

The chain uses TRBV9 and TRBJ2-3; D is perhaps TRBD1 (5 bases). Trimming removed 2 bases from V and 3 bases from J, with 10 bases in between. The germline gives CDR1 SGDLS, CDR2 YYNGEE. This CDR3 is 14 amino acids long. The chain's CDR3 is CASSVGHQTDTQYF. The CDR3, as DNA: TGTGCCAGCAGCGTGGGGCACCAGACAGATACGCAGTATTTT.